The entry below gives a single T cell receptor (beta chain) sequence along with its context. It lacks a known antigen. It has no much larger one-base neighbor in the sample; base qualities were not kept. The CDR3 starts with the cysteine, ends with the phenylalanine, and has 16 residues. Only the CDR3 region is kept as DNA, spanning 48 bases read in frame from base 1. V and J are trimmed by 4 bases and 11 bases, and the gene matches miss 19 bases of the junction. Via the germline V gene (reference sequence), CDR1 is LNHDA and CDR2 SQIVND. The immunoSEQ Assay, a bias-controlled multiplex PCR, was used to amplify TCRbeta CDR3 regions from genomic DNA. From the authors' description of their analysis: Within the assay, amplification of reference gene primers was used to estimate how many nucleated cells each sample contained. To quantify the absolute abundance of each unique TCRbeta CDR3 rearrangement, sequence reads were collapsed and filtered. For each sample, productive Simpson clonality was calculated as the square root of Simpson's diversity index across productive rearrangements. In TCRdb, the immuneACCESS table is reduced to in-frame sequences with V and J assigned. These tables do not hold every clone; where another copy was compared, an unresolved V gene accounts for under half, and the others remain unexplained. The V and J calls and clone size were taken over from that table, and D and trimming were inferred from the DNA. The sample table shows 130,000 or so clones, and more than 85% are seen once. The ten largest clonotypes hold around 19% of the sample.

This record belongs to a study of blood T cell repertoires in COVID-19 (TCRdb year 2020). Concerning the study at large: Collaborator samples came from the United States, Italy and Spain and covered acute and convalescent phases of COVID-19. The material from the prospective study consisted of cDNA or gDNA derived from T cells, B-cell-depleted T cells, or PBMCs. Deeply sampled blood TCRbeta repertoires from subjects exposed to, actively infected with, or recovered from COVID-19 were included in the dataset. The repertoires were released in a freely available public database intended as a resource for research on the immune response to SARS-CoV-2. Samples came from the ongoing ImmuneRACE study (first 160 participants) plus 1,254 subjects from 6 global collaborators. The sample metadata nearly always contained a de-identified subject ID, COVID-19 status, age in years and sex. Where available, HLA class I and class II types were obtained from metadata supplied by the sample provider rather than from assay-based typing. General conclusions and limits of the study: The amount of clinical and demographic metadata varied by source and participant and was provided uncurated.

Collaborating institutions collected whole blood in K2EDTA tubes following their own protocols. Collaborator samples were shipped for TCRbeta analysis as frozen whole blood, isolated PBMCs, or DNA extracted from either sample type. This receptor was obtained from a man aged 50-60 years with active or convalescent COVID-19. This chain joins TRBV19 to TRBJ1-2; TRBD1 fits 7 bases in the junction. Material for sequencing was peripheral blood. The DNA reads as follows: TGTGCCAGTAGTAAACCGCCCGGGACAGCAGTCACCGTGTACACCTTC. Its translation is CASSKPPGTAVTVYTF.